A selection of T cell receptor beta chains follows, all from one sample in a study of siplizumab effects on memory and regulatory T cells. Libraries were prepared by immunoSEQ multiplex PCR; TCRdb keeps only in-frame clonotypes and omits some of them. The sample yields about 100,000 clones, approximately 94% seen once. Sample: non-Treg CD4+ T cells sorted from blood. All receptors derive from a human donor in good health. The CDR3 runs from the conserved cysteine through the conserved F or W. The D gene is left open where the match is weak. Clone size is shown for a subset of rows, as once, few, many or a class of expanded clone.

V	size	J	D	DNA	CDR3
TRBV18	NA	TRBJ1-2	NA	TGTGCCAGCTCACCATTCCCGACGAACTATGGCTACACCTTC	CASSPFPTNYGYTF
TRBV2	NA	TRBJ2-1	TRBD1	TGTGCCAGCAGTGGGGGGACAGACAATGAGCAGTTCTTC	CASSGGTDNEQFF
TRBV30	NA	TRBJ1-2	NA	TGTGCCTGGAGTGTAGGCGGTGGCGGCTACACCTTC	CAWSVGGGGYTF
TRBV10-3	NA	TRBJ2-2	TRBD1	TGTGCCATCAGAGTGGGACAGCTGAACACCGGGGAGCTGTTTTTT	CAIRVGQLNTGELFF
TRBV5-1	NA	TRBJ1-2	TRBD1	TGTGCCAGCAGCACCATGGACAGGATGGTCTATGGCTACACCTTC	CASSTMDRMVYGYTF
TRBV27	NA	TRBJ1-2	NA	TGTGCCAGCAGTTTATCACCAGGGGCGAGGGGTGGCTACACCTTC	CASSLSPGARGGYTF
TRBV4-1	NA	TRBJ2-5	NA	TGCGCCAGCAGCCTCGGCATACAAGAGACCCAGTACTTC	CASSLGIQETQYF
TRBV28	NA	TRBJ2-2	TRBD1	TGTGCCAGCAGTTTGCCGGGACAGGGACCGAACACCGGGGAGCTGTTTTTT	CASSLPGQGPNTGELFF
TRBV2	NA	TRBJ2-1	TRBD2	TGTGCCAGCAGTGAAATGGGGGGACTAGCGGTCTACAATGAGCAGTTCTTC	CASSEMGGLAVYNEQFF
TRBV5-1	NA	TRBJ1-1	NA	TGCGCCAGCAGCTCCGGGGAGGCAGGCACTGAAGCTTTCTTT	CASSSGEAGTEAFF
TRBV5-1	once	TRBJ2-4	TRBD1	TGCGCCAGCAGTTCCGGGACAGGGGGCGTTGGGAACATTCAGTACTTC	CASSSGTGGVGNIQYF
TRBV6-1	once	TRBJ1-2	TRBD1	TGTGCCAGCAGTGAAGAACAGGGGCTTAACTATGGCTACACCTTC	CASSEEQGLNYGYTF
TRBV2	NA	TRBJ2-1	NA	TGTGCCAGCAGCAGGAATTTTGAGCAGTTCTTC	CASSRNFEQFF
TRBV9	NA	TRBJ1-1	NA	TGTGCCAGCAGCGTAAGGGTGAACACTGAAGCTTTCTTT	CASSVRVNTEAFF
TRBV7-3	NA	TRBJ2-2	TRBD2	TGTGCCAGCAGCCGGGGACTAGCGGGAGGAACCGGGGAGCTGTTTTTT	CASSRGLAGGTGELFF
TRBV5-4	NA	TRBJ2-7	TRBD1	TGTGCCAGCAGCTTCAGACAGGGGGTTTACTACGAGCAGTACTTC	CASSFRQGVYYEQYF
TRBV6-1	NA	TRBJ2-5	NA	TGTGCCAGCAGTGAAGGGAGATCCCAAGAGACCCAGTACTTC	CASSEGRSQETQYF
TRBV7-3	NA	TRBJ2-5	NA	TGTGCCAGCAGCTTAAATGGTCACCAAGAGACCCAGTACTTC	CASSLNGHQETQYF
TRBV4-1	NA	TRBJ2-3	NA	TGCGCCAGCAGCCAAGAGGGGACTAGCACAGATACGCAGTATTTT	CASSQEGTSTDTQYF
TRBV18	few	TRBJ1-2	NA	TGTGCCAGCTCACCAGGCAAGAGCAAGGCTAACTATGGCTACACCTTC	CASSPGKSKANYGYTF
TRBV27	NA	TRBJ1-6	TRBD1	TGTGCCAGCAGTAGGACAGGGCGAAATAATTCACCCCTCCACTTT	CASSRTGRNNSPLHF
TRBV5-8	NA	TRBJ2-2	NA	TGTGCCAGCAGCTTGTCAAACGTGGGTCGAACCGGGGAGCTGTTTTTT	CASSLSNVGRTGELFF
TRBV10-3	NA	TRBJ2-5	NA	TGTGCCATCAGGGGAGAAGAGACCCAGTACTTC	CAIRGEETQYF
TRBV6-5	NA	TRBJ1-1	NA	TGTGCCAGCAGTTACACATTGAACACTGAAGCTTTCTTT	CASSYTLNTEAFF
TRBV5-1	NA	TRBJ2-3	TRBD2	TGCGCCAGCAGCTTGGATCTCAGGGGACTAGCTCCAGATACGCAGTATTTT	CASSLDLRGLAPDTQYF
TRBV5-4	NA	TRBJ2-5	NA	TGTGCCAGCAGGCGACAGGTACAAGAGACCCAGTACTTC	CASRRQVQETQYF
TRBV18	NA	TRBJ2-1	TRBD1	TGTGCCAGCTCACAGTACACTCCGGACAGGCAGGGGGCCCTTAATGAGCAGTTCTTC	CASSQYTPDRQGALNEQFF
TRBV5-6	NA	TRBJ2-5	TRBD1	TGTGCCAGCAGCTGGACAGGGGAGACCCAGTACTTC	CASSWTGETQYF
TRBV5-6	NA	TRBJ2-1	TRBD2	TGTGCCAGCAGCTTACCGGGACTACTATACAATGAGCAGTTCTTC	CASSLPGLLYNEQFF
TRBV29-1	NA	TRBJ2-4	TRBD1	TGCAGCGCTGCCGGGACAGGGGGCGACAAGGTAGCCAAAAACATTCAGTACTTC	CSAAGTGGDKVAKNIQYF
TRBV4-2	NA	TRBJ2-1	NA	TGTGCCAGCAGCCAAGAAGTGGGTGAGCAGTTCTTC	CASSQEVGEQFF
TRBV18	NA	TRBJ1-5	NA	TGTGCCAGCTCACCACAAACAGGGAGTCAGCCCCAGCATTTT	CASSPQTGSQPQHF
TRBV7-7	NA	TRBJ2-1	NA	TGTGCTAGCAGCGCCGACAGTTACAATGAGCAGTTCTTC	CASSADSYNEQFF
TRBV5-1	NA	TRBJ1-2	TRBD1	TGCGCCAGCAGCTTAACGCGAGCCCAGGGACAGAACTATGGCTACACCTTC	CASSLTRAQGQNYGYTF
TRBV9	NA	TRBJ2-5	NA	TGTGCCAGCAGCCCCCTAGGAGGGATTGGAGAGACCCAGTACTTC	CASSPLGGIGETQYF
TRBV11-2	once	TRBJ2-4	NA	TGTGCCAGCAGCTTTAGGGCCAAAAACATTCAGTACTTC	CASSFRAKNIQYF
TRBV19	NA	TRBJ2-3	NA	TGTGCCAGTAGTGCACGACTACGAGATACGCAGTATTTT	CASSARLRDTQYF
TRBV5-5	NA	TRBJ2-5	TRBD2	TGTGCCAGCAGCTTGGGAGCGGGAGGACCCCAAGAGACCCAGTACTTC	CASSLGAGGPQETQYF
TRBV15	NA	TRBJ1-3	NA	TGTGCCACCAGCAGAGGCGGGGAGGCCTACTCTGGAAACACCATATATTTT	CATSRGGEAYSGNTIYF
TRBV30	once	TRBJ2-1	NA	TGTGCCTGGAGTTCCTCTCCACCCCGCAATGAGCAGTTCTTC	CAWSSSPPRNEQFF
TRBV5-1	NA	TRBJ2-5	NA	TGCGCCAGCAGCTCGGCGATGGTATCGGGAGAGACCCAGTACTTC	CASSSAMVSGETQYF
TRBV7-9	once	TRBJ1-2	NA	TGTGCCACCAGCAGGGATAACTATGGCTACACCTTC	CATSRDNYGYTF
TRBV19	NA	TRBJ2-7	NA	TGTGCCAGTAGTATAGGAGGGTACCCCTACGAGCAGTACTTC	CASSIGGYPYEQYF
TRBV5-6	NA	TRBJ2-3	TRBD2	TGTGCCAGCAGCCCGGGAGGGGGGGCATTAGCAGATACGCAGTATTTT	CASSPGGGALADTQYF
TRBV30	once	TRBJ2-6	TRBD1	TGTGCCTGCACGACAGGGGCTGGGGCCAACGTCCTGACTTTC	CACTTGAGANVLTF
TRBV29-1	NA	TRBJ2-1	NA	TGCAGCGTTGATAATGGGAAGACCTACAATGAGCAGTTCTTC	CSVDNGKTYNEQFF
TRBV9	NA	TRBJ2-2	NA	TGTGCCAGCAGCGTAGTCACAGACACCGGGGAGCTGTTTTTT	CASSVVTDTGELFF
TRBV5-1	NA	TRBJ2-7	TRBD2	TGCGCCAGCAGCTTGGAACTAGCGGGAGTTCAAGAGCAGTACTTC	CASSLELAGVQEQYF
TRBV20-1	NA	TRBJ2-1	NA	TGCAGTGCTACTTACAATGAGCAGTTCTTC	CSATYNEQFF
TRBV25-1	NA	TRBJ2-1	NA	TGTGCCACCCACTACAATGAGCAGTTCTTC	CATHYNEQFF
TRBV18	NA	TRBJ2-1	NA	TGTGCCAGCTCACCAGGGGGCACCCACAATGAGCAGTTCTTC	CASSPGGTHNEQFF
TRBV9	NA	TRBJ2-5	NA	TGTGCCAGCAGCGTAGGGGTAGGAGAGACCCAGTACTTC	CASSVGVGETQYF
TRBV15	NA	TRBJ2-7	TRBD2	TGTGCCACCCAAACAGCGGGGGGCAGCGAGCAGTACTTC	CATQTAGGSEQYF